A selection of T cell receptor beta chains follows, all from one sample in a study of T cells in Graves' hyperthyroidism and ophthalmopathy. MiXCR, run by TCRdb on the multiplex PCR reads, gives a single entry per CDR3 protein. Here the sample spans tens of thousands of distinct CDR3 sequences, around 50% being singletons. The sequenced sample consisted of blood. The receptors originated from a woman aged 45-59 years with Graves' hyperthyroidism that later progressed to Graves' ophthalmopathy. CDR3s include the opening cysteine and the closing phenylalanine or tryptophan. A D gene is named only where the DNA matches it firmly. Only part of the rows carry a size: once, few, many, or a class if the clone is expanded.

TRBV20-1	TRBJ2-7	.	.	CSASAAGISYEQYF	TGCAGTGCTAGTGCGGCGGGGATATCCTACGAGCAGTACTTC
TRBV29-1	TRBJ2-1	.	TRBD2	CSAPRSGGASGEQFF	TGCAGCGCCCCGAGGAGCGGGGGGGCCTCGGGCGAGCAGTTCTTC
TRBV30	TRBJ1-6	.	.	CALVQGSYNSPLHF	TGTGCCTTGGTACAGGGATCCTATAATTCACCCCTCCACTTT
TRBV5-4	TRBJ2-2	many	TRBD1	CASSLKQGVAGELFF	TGTGCCAGCAGCTTGAAGCAGGGGGTAGCCGGGGAGCTGTTTTTT
TRBV19	TRBJ2-1	many	TRBD2	CASSIWPSGSSPNEQFF	TGTGCCAGTAGTATTTGGCCTAGCGGGAGTAGTCCCAATGAGCAGTTCTTC
TRBV11-2	TRBJ1-3	many	.	CASSLGGNTIYF	TGTGCCAGCAGCTTAGGGGGAAACACCATATATTTT
TRBV3-1	TRBJ2-7	many	TRBD1	CASSQGGQGYEQYF	TGTGCCAGCAGCCAAGGGGGACAGGGCTACGAGCAGTACTTC
TRBV29-1	TRBJ1-2	.	.	CSVRTVFGYTF	TGCAGCGTCCGGACAGTTTTTGGCTACACCTTC
TRBV9	TRBJ2-1	many	.	CASSVELRGNNEQFF	TGTGCCAGCAGCGTAGAGCTTCGGGGCAACAATGAGCAGTTCTTC
TRBV6-5	TRBJ2-3	many	.	CASTGPNTDTQYF	TGTGCCAGCACCGGGCCAAACACAGATACGCAGTATTTT
TRBV5-1	TRBJ1-1	many	.	CASSLVTANTEAFF	TGCGCCAGCAGCTTGGTGACAGCTAACACTGAAGCTTTCTTT
TRBV20-1	TRBJ2-3	.	TRBD2	CSALPRVAGPTDTQYF	TGCAGTGCTCTTCCACGGGTAGCGGGACCCACAGATACGCAGTATTTT
TRBV9	TRBJ1-6	.	.	CASSVASYNSPLHF	TGTGCCAGCAGCGTAGCCAGTTATAATTCACCCCTCCACTTT
TRBV7-9	TRBJ1-5	.	.	CASSNGANQPQHF	TGTGCCAGCAGTAACGGGGCCAATCAGCCCCAGCATTTT
TRBV27	TRBJ2-5	.	TRBD1	CASSLSPTGGLAQYF	TGTGCCAGCAGTTTAAGTCCGACAGGGGGCTTGGCCCAGTACTTC